The next 17 T cell receptor beta chains were all read from a single sample in a study of shared clonotypes between healthy human individuals (dated by TCRdb to between 2020 and 2021). The library was built by means of the immunoSEQ multiplex PCR assay. TCRdb re-hosts the immuneACCESS table, in-frame sequences only. Its copies lack some clones; in the studies checked, an unresolved V gene accounts for under half of them, and the cause for the rest is not known. This sample comprises 400,000 to 500,000 clones, roughly 85% of them detected only once. About 12% of the sample comes from the top ten. Sequenced sample: PBMCs. The receptors originated from a middle-aged woman in good health. Some clones in this sample may be carry-over from other donors' samples.

The chain recombines TRBV11-2 with TRBJ2-7; 7 bases are a match to TRBD1. V was pared by 5 bases and J by 2 bases, with 9 bases of the junction left unmatched. This CDR3 is built from 15 residues. Germline CDR1 reads SGHAT; CDR2 reads FQNNGV. CDR3 amino acids: CASSILRDRAYEQYF. The DNA of the CDR3 is TGTGCCAGCAGCATCCTCCGGGACAGAGCCTACGAGCAGTACTTC.

The V and J genes are TRBV6-5 and TRBJ2-3; 14 bases fit TRBD2. The CDR3 spans 16 residues. CDR1 and CDR2 from the germline V gene are MNHEY and SVGAGI. V dropped 2 bases and J dropped 4; count of bases not matched to a gene: 2. This CDR3 is CASSYGGLAGADTQYF. The CDR3 DNA reads TGTGCCAGCAGTTACGGGGGACTAGCGGGAGCAGATACGCAGTATTTT.

This clone has just a few counts. The chain employs TRBV5-1 and TRBJ1-1; the D is unclear. This CDR3 has 15 amino acids. The V and J ends lost 0 bases and 1 base respectively, with 10 bases between them. Germline V CDR1 and CDR2: SGHRS, YFSETQ. CDR3 nucleotides: TGCGCCAGCAGCTTGGACACCCTTTCGAACACTGAAGCTTTCTTT. Encoded protein: CASSLDTLSNTEAFF. The whole variable domain, filled in from reference TRBV5-1 and TRBJ1-1, reads KAGVTQTPRYLIKTRGQQVTLSCSPISGHRSVSWYQQTPGQGLQFLFEYFSETQRNKGNFPGRFSGRQFSNSRSEMNVSTLELGDSALYLCASSLDTLSNTEAFFGQGTRLTVV.

This clone came up a few times. The V gene is TRBV29-1, the J gene TRBJ1-2; 10 nucleotides agree with TRBD1. This CDR3 comprises 13 residues. Germline values: CDR1 SQVTM, CDR2 ANQGSEA. V shed 7 bases and J 4 bases; nucleotides not matched to a gene: 6. The CDR3 nucleotides are TGCAGCGGCGGGACAGGGGCGACCTATGGCTACACCTTC. Amino acid sequence: CSGGTGATYGYTF.

This rearrangement joins TRBV5-1 to TRBJ1-1; tentatively, D is TRBD1 (5 bases). In germline, CDR1 is SGHRS, CDR2 YFSETQ. The CDR3 covers 13 residues. V was pared by 4 bases and J by 0 bases, with 7 bases between. This CDR3 is CASSPQVNTEAFF. In DNA form, the CDR3 reads TGCGCCAGCAGCCCACAGGTGAACACTGAAGCTTTCTTT. Full variable domain (outside the CDR3, taken from reference TRBV5-1 and TRBJ1-1): KAGVTQTPRYLIKTRGQQVTLSCSPISGHRSVSWYQQTPGQGLQFLFEYFSETQRNKGNFPGRFSGRQFSNSRSEMNVSTLELGDSALYLCASSPQVNTEAFFGQGTRLTVV.

V usage is TRBV4-1 and J usage is TRBJ2-3; D call uncertain. CDR1 is MGHRA and CDR2 is YSYEKL in the germline V gene. Trimming removed 3 bases at V and 5 bases at J, with 6 bases between. The CDR3 runs 12 residues. CDR3 nucleotides: TGCGCCAGCAGCCACCCCGGAGATACGCAGTATTTT. Translated: CASSHPGDTQYF.

In its sample, this clone was seen once. The chain couples TRBV2 to TRBJ2-3, with TRBD2 identical over 10 bases. V shed 7 bases, J shed 2 bases, and the junction held 12 bases outside the gene matches. CDR3 length: 17 residues. The V gene's germline CDR1 is SNHLY and CDR2 FYNNEI. The CDR3 reads CASKVDGTSDPTDTQYF. In nucleotides, the CDR3 is TGTGCCAGCAAGGTTGATGGGACTAGCGATCCCACAGATACGCAGTATTTT.

This clone was observed once. The gene calls are TRBV6-6 and TRBJ2-1; possibly TRBD2 for D (5 bases). Germline CDR1 and CDR2: MNHNY and SVGAGI (reference sequence). Deletions cut 5 bases from V and 3 bases from J, with 8 bases between. This CDR3 has 13 amino acids. CDR3 sequence (DNA): TGTGCCAGCAGTCCCGGACTCTACAATGAGCAGTTCTTC. Its protein product is CASSPGLYNEQFF.

This clone was found many times. The rearrangement joins TRBV5-8 to TRBJ1-1; no reliable D call. The germline V and J ends were trimmed by 5 bases and 1 base, with 9 bases remaining between them. CDR3 size: 13 residues. Germline lookup yields CDR1 SGHTS and CDR2 YDEGEE. The CDR3 DNA follows: TGTGCCAGCAGTTCCACATCGAACACTGAAGCTTTCTTT. Encoded protein: CASSSTSNTEAFF.

This chain links TRBV7-9 with TRBJ2-3; the D gene is possibly TRBD2 (5 bases). Germline V gene sequence: CDR1 SEHNR, CDR2 FQNEAQ (reference sequence). Trimming stripped 4 bases from V and 0 bases from J, with 8 bases between. This CDR3 spans 14 amino acids. This CDR3 reads CASSYDYSTDTQYF. For the CDR3, the DNA is TGTGCCAGCAGCTATGACTACAGCACAGATACGCAGTATTTT.

The CDR3 reads CASSTIGGPYEQYF. In DNA, the CDR3 is TGTGCCAGCAGCACGATTGGGGGACCCTACGAGCAGTACTTC. The rearrangement uses TRBV7-8 and TRBJ2-7; the D call may be TRBD1 or TRBD2 (5 bases each). CDR1 SGHVS and CDR2 FQNEAQ come from the germline V gene. The V end lost 5 bases, the J end lost 2 bases, and 13 bases lay between the germline ends. CDR3 length: 14 residues.

The chain is built from TRBV5-1 and TRBJ1-4, with D possibly being TRBD1 (5 bases). Germline CDR1 SGHRS, CDR2 YFSETQ. Trimming removed 2 bases at V and 8 bases at J, with 19 bases between. The CDR3 has 16 amino acids. This CDR3 reads CASSLTGTRVGEKLFF. The CDR3 DNA sequence: TGCGCCAGCAGCTTAACAGGCACCAGGGTAGGAGAAAAACTGTTTTTT.

This sequence joins TRBV28 and TRBJ2-7, with a weak D call TRBD1 (5 bases). The CDR3 extends over 16 amino acids. The germline V gene has CDR1 MDHEN and CDR2 SYDVKM. Trimming took 4 bases from V and 2 from J, leaving 18 bases between them. As DNA, the CDR3 is TGTGCCAGCAGTTCCCCGGCAGGGCAGTACACCTACGAGCAGTACTTC. Translation: CASSSPAGQYTYEQYF.

The rearrangement links TRBV30 to TRBJ1-2; D perhaps matches TRBD1 (6 bases). With 0 bases removed from V and 4 bases from J, the gap between germline ends came to 6 bases. Germline V gene data show CDR1 as GTSNPN and CDR2 as SVGIG (reference sequence). The CDR3 consists of 12 residues. CDR3 DNA sequence: TGTGCCTGGAGTGTACAGGGCTATGGCTACACCTTC. Residues: CAWSVQGYGYTF.

V and J are TRBV6-5 and TRBJ2-7; D remains ambiguous. The CDR3 is made up of 12 amino acids. V lost 2 bases and J 4 bases, leaving 6 bases between the germline ends. In germline, CDR1 is MNHEY, CDR2 SVGAGI. CDR3 DNA: TGTGCCAGCAGTTACAAAGGATACGAGCAGTACTTC. Its protein product is CASSYKGYEQYF.

The chain joins TRBV14 to TRBJ1-4; D is unresolved. V shed 4 bases and J shed 5 bases, with 8 bases lying between them. CDR1 and CDR2 from the germline V gene are SGHDN and FVKESK. The CDR3 covers 13 residues. The CDR3 loop is CASSRSGNEKLFF. CDR3 coding DNA: TGTGCCAGCAGCCGATCAGGAAATGAAAAACTGTTTTTT.

The chain employs TRBV7-9 and TRBJ2-3; 11 bases are a match to TRBD1. The CDR3 is 17 amino acids. J gave up 2 bases and V 2 bases, and 6 bases lay outside the gene matches. Germline values: CDR1 SEHNR, CDR2 FQNEAQ (reference sequence). The CDR3 loop is CASSLNVGQGATDTQYF. For the CDR3, the DNA is TGTGCCAGCAGCTTAAACGTCGGACAGGGGGCCACAGATACGCAGTATTTT.